A single sample is the source of the 14 T cell receptor beta chains below, sequenced in a study of cytomegalovirus exposure and HLA in healthy donors. The PCR had 60 Vbeta and 13 Jbeta primers. The method was immunoSEQ multiplex PCR; TCRdb's version includes in-frame clones alone and lacks a portion of them. The data contain roughly 120,000 clones, roughly 80% of them singletons. Sequencing input: PBMCs. The source is a man aged 45-65 years in good health and CMV-seropositive.

The chain is built from TRBV7-9 and TRBJ1-2; D is perhaps TRBD1 (6 bases). The CDR3 has 18 amino acids. Germline-derived CDR1 and CDR2 are SEHNR and FQNEAQ (reference sequence). The V end lost 1 base, the J end lost 3 bases, and 21 bases lay between the germline ends. The CDR3 region is CASSLVVAAGVLDYGYTF. CDR3 sequence (DNA): TGTGCCAGCAGCTTAGTGGTCGCTGCAGGGGTGTTGGACTATGGCTACACCTTC.

The rearrangement uses TRBV6-6 and TRBJ2-7; weak D call: TRBD1 (6 bases). CDR1 is MNHNY and CDR2 is SVGAGI in the germline V gene (reference sequence). Trimming took 8 bases from V and 7 from J, leaving 15 bases between them. The CDR3 loop spans 12 amino acids. The chain's CDR3 is CASGQRLEEQYF. The CDR3, as DNA: TGTGCCAGCGGACAGCGTTTAGAAGAGCAGTACTTC.

This clone was detected once. The chain employs TRBV19 and TRBJ1-2; tentatively, D is TRBD1 (6 bases). The CDR3 covers 15 residues. V lost 0 bases and J 7 bases, leaving 15 bases between the germline ends. The germline V gene has CDR1 LNHDA and CDR2 SQIVND (reference sequence). CDR3 in amino acids: CASSIDTTRGGGYTF. The CDR3 DNA reads TGTGCCAGTAGTATAGATACCACCAGGGGTGGTGGCTACACCTTC.

Written as DNA, the CDR3 is TGTGCCAGCAGCCCCCCCCTAGCGGGGGAGTACGAGCAGTACTTC. Translation: CASSPPLAGEYEQYF. The chain employs TRBV6-5 and TRBJ2-7; 10 bases map to TRBD2. Germline V gives CDR1 MNHEY, CDR2 SVGAGI. The CDR3 has 15 amino acids. V was clipped by 6 bases and J by 4 bases; unmatched bases: 9.

The chain combines TRBV25-1 with TRBJ2-7; no reliable D call. CDR3 length equals 15 residues. Per the germline V gene, CDR1 is MGHDK and CDR2 is SYGVNS. The V end was cut by 4 bases, the J end by 1 base, with 14 bases between. The CDR3 here is CASSALDPRSYEQYF. The CDR3 nucleotides read TGTGCCAGCAGTGCCCTCGACCCCAGGTCCTACGAGCAGTACTTC.

The gene calls are TRBV6-1 and TRBJ1-3; D might be TRBD1 (6 bases). This CDR3 spans 14 amino acids. Germline V gene sequence: CDR1 MNHNS, CDR2 SASEGT. The ends were cut back, 4 bases at V and 2 bases at J, with 9 bases in the middle. The CDR3, as DNA: TGTGCCAGCAGTGGGACAGTGGCTGGAAACACCATATATTTT. This codes for CASSGTVAGNTIYF.

The chain couples TRBV6-6 to TRBJ2-7; D might be TRBD2 (5 bases). The CDR3 is made up of 11 amino acids. Germline V CDR1 and CDR2: MNHNY, SVGAGI (reference sequence). V dropped 4 bases and J dropped 7 bases, with 8 bases sitting between them. The CDR3 region is CASSFTGEQYF. In DNA, the CDR3 is TGTGCCAGCAGTTTCACGGGGGAGCAGTACTTC.

The V call is TRBV5-8, the J call TRBJ1-2; no firm D call. This CDR3 has 14 residues. The germline CDR1 and CDR2 sequences are SGHTS and YDEGEE. Trimming stripped 0 bases from V and 8 bases from J, with 14 bases between. This CDR3 reads CASSLGQTLAGYTF. The CDR3 DNA reads as TGTGCCAGCAGCTTGGGGCAGACCTTAGCGGGCTACACCTTC.

The V call is TRBV19, the J call TRBJ1-2; the match to TRBD1 covers 7 bases. The CDR3 sequence is 15 residues long. Unmatched junction bases numbered 16, after V lost 10 bases and J lost 5 bases. Germline CDR1 LNHDA, CDR2 SQIVND (reference sequence). CDR3 in amino acids: CATSDGGTALYGYTF. The CDR3 DNA reads TGTGCCACCTCAGATGGGGGGACAGCACTTTATGGCTACACCTTC.

The chain links TRBV7-3 to TRBJ1-1; D remains unclear. Germline V gives CDR1 SGHTA, CDR2 FQGTGA. This CDR3 spans 15 amino acids. Trimming shortened V by 0 bases and J by 0 bases, and 8 bases separated the two germline ends. CDR3 region: CASSLTGEVNTEAFF. The CDR3 DNA reads as TGTGCCAGCAGCTTAACCGGAGAAGTGAACACTGAAGCTTTCTTT.

This chain connects TRBV30 to TRBJ2-1; a weak D match, TRBD2 (6 bases). V lost 4 bases to trimming and J lost 4 bases, with 14 bases between them. This CDR3 is built from 14 residues. Germline lookup yields CDR1 GTSNPN and CDR2 SVGIG (reference sequence). CDR3 sequence (DNA): TGTGCCTGGACCCGGGAGATGGGATACAATGAGCAGTTCTTC. It codes for CAWTREMGYNEQFF.

The chain employs TRBV6-1 and TRBJ2-7, with a possible D match to TRBD1 (6 bases). Germline V gene data show CDR1 as MNHNS and CDR2 as SASEGT. V lost 4 bases and J lost 3, with 13 bases in between. The CDR3 spans 14 residues. CDR3 loop: CASSGTRGGYEQYF. The CDR3 DNA reads TGTGCCAGCAGTGGTACTCGAGGGGGCTACGAGCAGTACTTC.

The chain is built from TRBV7-6 and TRBJ1-1, with D uncertain. The V end was cut by 1 base, the J end by 0 bases, with 9 bases between. The CDR3 extends over 15 amino acids. Per the germline V gene, CDR1 is SGHVS and CDR2 is FNYEAQ. CDR3 nucleotides: TGTGCCAGCAGCTTAGGGGCAGCTATGAACACTGAAGCTTTCTTT. This encodes CASSLGAAMNTEAFF.

The rearrangement links TRBV2 to TRBJ2-1, with a possible D match to TRBD2 (5 bases). The CDR3 is 13 amino acids. The V end was cut by 1 base, the J end by 8 bases, with 9 bases between. Germline CDR1 SNHLY, CDR2 FYNNEI. The CDR3 DNA sequence: TGTGCCAGCAGTGAAGATTCTAGCTATGAGCAGTTCTTC. Encoded protein: CASSEDSSYEQFF.